This paragraph covers one T cell receptor (beta chain) sequence. Its antigen is not known. The sample is drawn from a study of blood T cells in healthy people across ages. General study points: Older age coincided with a roughly linear decline in TCR beta diversity per million T cells.

Using a J-beta primer mix together with a sample-barcoded 5' primer, a second PCR was run for roughly 7 to 12 cycles. TCRdb used MiXCR to reprocess the 5' RACE reads, holding one entry per CDR3 protein. This table has 650,000 to 700,000 distinct CDR3 sequences, approximately 31% appearing once. Trimming cost V 4 bases and J 10 bases; bases outside gene matches: 4. This CDR3 spans 14 amino acids. Germline CDR1 SGHVS, CDR2 FQNEAQ. Donation came from healthy Caucasian individuals in Russia who were aged about 6 to 90. The TCR comes from a woman older than 75 in good health. Sequencing was done on a sample of blood. The J gene is TRBJ2-1, the V gene TRBV7-8; 13 bases match TRBD2. CDR3 in amino acids: CASSYRLAGGEQFF. The CDR3 nucleotides are TGTGCCAGCAGCTACCGACTAGCGGGGGGCGAGCAGTTCTTC.